A single sample gave rise to the 17 T cell receptor beta chains below, sequenced in a study of blood T cell repertoires in COVID-19. The data were produced by immunoSEQ multiplex PCR, yet TCRdb's version contains in-frame clones alone and is incomplete. In the table there are 200,000 to 300,000 clones, around 81% of which are singletons. The source material was peripheral blood. Receptors originate from a man under 40 who had recovered from COVID-19.

This clone was recorded only once. The chain couples TRBV5-5 to TRBJ1-5; D remains unclear. Trimming left V 8 bases short and J 2 bases short, with 26 bases between. In germline, CDR1 is SGHKS, CDR2 YYEKEE (reference sequence). The CDR3 spans 18 residues. CDR3 sequence: CASAAYGPIEAGNQPQHF. CDR3 DNA sequence: TGTGCCAGTGCGGCGTACGGTCCCATCGAGGCGGGCAATCAGCCCCAGCATTTT.

The CDR3, as DNA: TGTGCCAGCAGCTGGGGCAGGAACACCGGGGAGCTGTTTTTT. Translated, it gives CASSWGRNTGELFF. The chain carries TRBV7-3 and TRBJ2-2, with D possibly TRBD1 on 5 matching bases. The V end was cut by 4 bases, the J end by 1 base, with 7 bases between. The V gene's germline CDR1 is SGHTA and CDR2 FQGTGA. The CDR3 is made up of 14 amino acids.

The gene calls are TRBV9 and TRBJ2-2, with 9 bases identical to TRBD1. V was pared by 2 bases and J by 2 bases, with 10 bases of the junction left unmatched. Germline lookup yields CDR1 SGDLS and CDR2 YYNGEE. The CDR3 is 18 amino acids. The CDR3 DNA sequence: TGTGCCAGCAGCGTGAGAAGGACAGGGGCCCTAAACACCGGGGAGCTGTTTTTT. It translates to CASSVRRTGALNTGELFF. Combining the CDR3 with reference TRBV9 and TRBJ2-2 gives the whole variable domain DSGVTQTPKHLITATGQRVTLRCSPRSGDLSVYWYQQSLDQGLQFLIQYYNGEERAKGNILERFSAQQFPDLHSELNLSSLELGDSALYFCASSVRRTGALNTGELFFGEGSRLTVL.

About this clone itself: Mismatch with germline at one junction end may stem from a read error. The same CDR3 can be traced to other DNA sequences in this sample. As DNA, the CDR3 is TGCGCCAGCAGTGAAGGGGGCGGCTACACATTC. It is translated as CASSEGGGYTF. This rearrangement joins TRBV10-2 to TRBJ1-2; TRBD1 matches at 7 bases. Looked up from germline, CDR1 is WSHSY and CDR2 is SAAADI. CDR3 size: 11 residues.

The gene calls are TRBV19 and TRBJ2-5; TRBD2 is a possible D gene (6 bases). The CDR3 has 14 residues. CDR1 is LNHDA, CDR2 SQIVND, per germline (reference sequence). V lost 3 bases to trimming and J lost 2 bases, with 10 bases between them. The chain's CDR3 is CASSIRAGQETQYF. The CDR3 DNA is TGTGCCAGTAGTATTCGGGCGGGGCAAGAGACCCAGTACTTC.

The chain links TRBV6-5 to TRBJ2-7, with D perhaps matching TRBD1 (6 bases). The V and J ends lost 8 bases and 3 bases respectively, with 14 bases between them. From germline, CDR1 is MNHEY and CDR2 SVGAGI. The CDR3 runs to 13 residues. The CDR3 loop reads CASGDDRNYEQYV. CDR3 nucleotide sequence: TGTGCCAGCGGGGATGACAGGAACTACGAGCAGTACGTC.

This clone was observed at least ten times. The genes are TRBV11-2 and TRBJ1-1, with TRBD1 identical over 7 bases. In germline, CDR1 is SGHAT, CDR2 FQNNGV. The J segment lost 3 bases and the V segment lost 5 bases, leaving 6 bases of the junction unmatched. The CDR3 consists of 14 residues. The CDR3 bases are TGTGCCAGCAGCCGCCCTGACAGGGACACTGAAGCTTTCTTT. This gives the protein CASSRPDRDTEAFF.

This clone appeared once. The gene calls are TRBV19 and TRBJ1-5; no clear D gene. Germline CDR1 reads LNHDA; CDR2 reads SQIVND (reference sequence). This CDR3 has 15 residues. V was shortened by 8 bases and J by 4 bases, with 18 bases between the two germline ends. Here the CDR3 reads CASRATGSSNQPQHF. The CDR3 coding sequence is TGTGCCAGTCGGGCGACGGGATCCTCAAATCAGCCCCAGCATTTT.

The chain has TRBV5-4 and TRBJ1-2, with D hard to call. The germline V gene has CDR1 SGHNT and CDR2 YYREEE (reference sequence). V was clipped by 2 bases and J by 0 bases, with 8 bases between them. This CDR3 has 14 amino acids. CDR3 nucleotide sequence: TGTGCCAGCAGCTTCGAGGGTGCTAACTATGGCTACACCTTC. It codes for CASSFEGANYGYTF.

This chain links TRBV9 with TRBJ2-7; a weak D match, TRBD2 (6 bases). The germline V gene has CDR1 SGDLS and CDR2 YYNGEE. V lost 4 bases and J 3 bases, leaving 11 bases between the germline ends. CDR3 length: 13 residues. CDR3: CASSTGDFYEQYF. CDR3 in DNA: TGTGCCAGCAGCACCGGGGACTTCTACGAGCAGTACTTC. The variable domain in full, completed from reference TRBV9 and TRBJ2-7, reads DSGVTQTPKHLITATGQRVTLRCSPRSGDLSVYWYQQSLDQGLQFLIQYYNGEERAKGNILERFSAQQFPDLHSELNLSSLELGDSALYFCASSTGDFYEQYFGPGTRLTVT.

This clone was detected only a few times. The V gene is TRBV6-5, the J gene TRBJ1-5; TRBD1 is a possible D gene (6 bases). Trimming removed 5 bases at V and 0 bases at J, with 8 bases between. Per germline, CDR1 MNHEY and CDR2 SVGAGI. The CDR3 sequence is 14 residues long. The CDR3 sequence: CASSPDSSNQPQHF. CDR3 DNA sequence: TGTGCCAGCAGTCCGGACAGTAGCAATCAGCCCCAGCATTTT.

The V call is TRBV6-5, the J call TRBJ1-6; D unresolved. V gave up 7 bases and J gave up 8 bases, with 18 bases separating them. Germline CDR1 MNHEY, CDR2 SVGAGI. The CDR3 sequence is 15 residues long. The CDR3 DNA reads as TGTGCCAGCACCAAAAGCGGGGTTGCGGATTCACCCCTCCACTTT. Translation gives CASTKSGVADSPLHF.

The rearrangement joins TRBV7-2 to TRBJ2-7; D is uncertain. The V and J ends lost 5 bases and 3 bases respectively, with 17 bases between them. Germline-derived CDR1 and CDR2 are SGHTA and FQGNSA. The CDR3 extends over 15 amino acids. The CDR3 protein is CASSPVVVPYYEQYF. CDR3 in DNA: TGTGCCAGCAGCCCTGTGGTAGTTCCCTACTACGAGCAGTACTTC. Complete variable domain (other parts from reference TRBV7-2 and TRBJ2-7): GAGVSQSPSNKVTEKGKDVELRCDPISGHTALYWYRQSLGQGLEFLIYFQGNSAPDKSGLPSDRFSAERTGGSVSTLTIQRTQQEDSAVYLCASSPVVVPYYEQYFGPGTRLTVT.

The rearrangement links TRBV27 to TRBJ1-1; 8 bases align to TRBD1. Losses at the gene ends were 5 bases for V and 1 base for J; bases not matched to a gene: 3. The CDR3 has 14 amino acids. Germline loops: CDR1 MNHEY, CDR2 SMNVEV (reference sequence). The DNA of the CDR3 is TGTGCCAGCAGTGACAGGGGCCGGAACACTGAAGCTTTCTTT. Translated, it gives CASSDRGRNTEAFF.

The genes are TRBV6-5 and TRBJ1-1; TRBD1 agrees at 8 bases. Unmatched junction bases numbered 9, after V lost 5 bases and J lost 4 bases. The CDR3 is 15 amino acids. CDR1 is MNHEY, CDR2 SVGAGI, per germline. The CDR3 bases are TGTGCCAGCAGTCAGGGGGCCCTCTTGGCCACTGAAGCTTTCTTT. It is translated as CASSQGALLATEAFF.

The chain has TRBV7-9 and TRBJ2-1; the match to TRBD2 covers 8 bases. Germline V CDR1 and CDR2: SEHNR, FQNEAQ (reference sequence). The ends lost 5 bases at V and 4 bases at J; junction bases unmatched: 7. This CDR3 contains 15 residues. The CDR3, as DNA: TGTGCCAGCAGCCGAGGCGGGGGGATTTACAATGAGCAGTTCTTC. As protein: CASSRGGGIYNEQFF.

V gene TRBV3-1 (or the pseudogene TRBV3-2) combines with J gene TRBJ2-1; D unclear. V was clipped by 1 base and J by 0 bases, with 16 bases between them. Germline V lookup: CDR1 LGHDT, CDR2 YNNKEL (reference sequence). This CDR3 has 18 residues. The DNA of the CDR3 is TGTGCCAGCAGCCAAGTACCTGCCCTAAGGAGCTCCTACAATGAGCAGTTCTTC. Residues: CASSQVPALRSSYNEQFF.